A selection of T cell receptor beta chains follows, all from one sample in a study of T-cell memory formation after mild COVID-19. TCRdb re-called the 5' RACE reads with MiXCR, one entry per CDR3 protein. Seen here are roughly 450,000 distinct CDR3 sequences, under 20% observed once, and the top ten hold 20% to 25%. The sequencing input was PBMCs or a T cell subset sorted from them (not recorded which). All receptors come from a man aged 18 to 29 who had mild COVID-19 (a few samples of this study predate the infection). Cell type and time point are not known. The CDR3 runs from the conserved cysteine through the conserved F or W. Fields, in order: V gene, J gene, clone size, D gene, CDR3 DNA, CDR3 protein. A D gene is named only where the DNA matches it firmly. Not every row has a clone size; where given, it reads once, few, many or a size class.

V gene: TRBV5-1
J gene: TRBJ1-1
clone size: many
D gene: NA
CDR3 DNA: TGTGCCAGCAGCCTACCGGGTTTGAACACTGAAGCTTTCTTT
CDR3 protein: CASSLPGLNTEAFF

V gene: TRBV6-6
J gene: TRBJ2-3
clone size: NA
D gene: TRBD2
CDR3 DNA: TGTGCCAGCAGTTCCCCAGCGGGGCGCACAGATACGCAGTATTTT
CDR3 protein: CASSSPAGRTDTQYF

V gene: TRBV5-1
J gene: TRBJ1-1
clone size: NA
D gene: NA
CDR3 DNA: TGCGCCAGCAGCGGGGTGGGGGTGAACACTGAAGCTTTCTTT
CDR3 protein: CASSGVGVNTEAFF

V gene: TRBV5-1
J gene: TRBJ2-1
clone size: few
D gene: TRBD2
CDR3 DNA: TGCGCCAGCAGCTCCGGGACTAGCGGCCCTGAGCAGTTCTTC
CDR3 protein: CASSSGTSGPEQFF

V gene: TRBV5-1
J gene: TRBJ2-2
clone size: NA
D gene: TRBD2
CDR3 DNA: TGCGCCAGCAGCTCGAACATAGCGGGGGGTGACACCGGGGAGCTGTTTTTT
CDR3 protein: CASSSNIAGGDTGELFF

V gene: TRBV12-5
J gene: TRBJ1-5
clone size: NA
D gene: NA
CDR3 DNA: TGTGCTAGTGGGGGGGGGCAGAATCAGCCCCAGCATTTT
CDR3 protein: CASGGGQNQPQHF

V gene: TRBV7-9
J gene: TRBJ2-1
clone size: few
D gene: NA
CDR3 DNA: TGTGCCAGCAGCGCTTCGGGGTGGGTAGGCAATGAGCAGTTCTTC
CDR3 protein: CASSASGWVGNEQFF

V gene: TRBV29-1
J gene: TRBJ2-3
clone size: NA
D gene: NA
CDR3 DNA: TGCAGCGTTGACGATTGGGCAGATACGCAGTATTTT
CDR3 protein: CSVDDWADTQYF

V gene: TRBV12-3/TRBV12-4
J gene: TRBJ2-5
clone size: few
D gene: TRBD1
CDR3 DNA: TGTGCCAGCAGGAACCGGGACAGGGGACCCCAAGAGACCCAGTACTTC
CDR3 protein: CASRNRDRGPQETQYF

V gene: TRBV11-2
J gene: TRBJ2-1
clone size: few
D gene: TRBD2
CDR3 DNA: TGTGCCAGCAGCTTAGCAAGCGGGGTATGGGAACGTGAGCAGTTCTTC
CDR3 protein: CASSLASGVWEREQFF

V gene: TRBV28
J gene: TRBJ2-3
clone size: NA
D gene: NA
CDR3 DNA: TGTGCCAGCATCCCATCCCCAGGGGGCACAGATACGCAGTATTTT
CDR3 protein: CASIPSPGGTDTQYF

V gene: TRBV6-6
J gene: TRBJ2-6
clone size: many
D gene: NA
CDR3 DNA: TGTGCAGGCGGCTCTGGGGCCAACGTCCTGACTTTC
CDR3 protein: CAGGSGANVLTF

V gene: TRBV20-1
J gene: TRBJ1-4
clone size: few
D gene: NA
CDR3 DNA: TGCAGTGTGGGGTCTGAAAAACTGTTTTTT
CDR3 protein: CSVGSEKLFF

V gene: TRBV7-2
J gene: TRBJ2-2
clone size: NA
D gene: NA
CDR3 DNA: TGTGCCAGCAGCTGGGACCCCCTTTTCACCGGGGAGCTGTTTTTT
CDR3 protein: CASSWDPLFTGELFF

V gene: TRBV2
J gene: TRBJ2-3
clone size: NA
D gene: TRBD1
CDR3 DNA: TGTGCCAGCAATTGGGGACAGTCCGATACGCAGTATTTT
CDR3 protein: CASNWGQSDTQYF

V gene: TRBV4-1
J gene: TRBJ1-5
clone size: NA
D gene: NA
CDR3 DNA: TGCGCCAGCAGCCAAATACAGGGCCTTGGGCCCCAGCATTTT
CDR3 protein: CASSQIQGLGPQHF

V gene: TRBV29-1
J gene: TRBJ2-1
clone size: few
D gene: NA
CDR3 DNA: TGCAGCGTTGAAGGGGTGCTAAATGAGCAGTTCTTC
CDR3 protein: CSVEGVLNEQFF

V gene: TRBV7-9
J gene: TRBJ1-3
clone size: NA
D gene: TRBD1
CDR3 DNA: TGTGCCAGCAGCTTGGACAGGGAGGGAAACACCATATATTTT
CDR3 protein: CASSLDREGNTIYF

V gene: TRBV6-1
J gene: TRBJ1-1
clone size: NA
D gene: NA
CDR3 DNA: TGTGCCAGCCTCGCCACTGAAGCTTTCTTT
CDR3 protein: CASLATEAFF

V gene: TRBV5-1
J gene: TRBJ1-5
clone size: NA
D gene: TRBD1
CDR3 DNA: TGCGCCAGCAGTTCCGGGACAGGGGTTGGTCAGCCCCAGCATTTT
CDR3 protein: CASSSGTGVGQPQHF

V gene: TRBV4-3
J gene: TRBJ1-6
clone size: few
D gene: TRBD1
CDR3 DNA: TGCGCCAGCAGCCAAGCACAGGGGGCAGGGAATTCACCCCTCCACTTT
CDR3 protein: CASSQAQGAGNSPLHF

V gene: TRBV7-2
J gene: TRBJ1-5
clone size: few
D gene: NA
CDR3 DNA: TGTGCCAGCAGCCCACACGGGTCGGGGCCCCAGCATTTT
CDR3 protein: CASSPHGSGPQHF

V gene: TRBV11-2
J gene: TRBJ2-5
clone size: few
D gene: NA
CDR3 DNA: TGTGCCAGCAGCTTAGGGCCTAGCGCTCAAGAGACCCAGTACTTC
CDR3 protein: CASSLGPSAQETQYF

V gene: TRBV20-1
J gene: TRBJ2-1
clone size: NA
D gene: NA
CDR3 DNA: TGCAGTGCTAGAGATGGGGGGTCCTACAATGAGCAGTTCTTC
CDR3 protein: CSARDGGSYNEQFF

V gene: TRBV7-2
J gene: TRBJ2-5
clone size: NA
D gene: TRBD1
CDR3 DNA: TGTGCCAGCAGCCCCCAGGACAGGGCTGGGGAGACCCAGTACTTC
CDR3 protein: CASSPQDRAGETQYF

V gene: TRBV20-1
J gene: TRBJ2-3
clone size: NA
D gene: NA
CDR3 DNA: TGCAGTGCGCCTCAGCGGGCTCGGGACGATACGCAGTATTTT
CDR3 protein: CSAPQRARDDTQYF

V gene: TRBV4-1
J gene: TRBJ2-3
clone size: NA
D gene: NA
CDR3 DNA: TGCGCCAGCAGCCAAAGGCATACGCAGTATTTT
CDR3 protein: CASSQRHTQYF

V gene: TRBV12-3/TRBV12-4
J gene: TRBJ2-2
clone size: few
D gene: NA
CDR3 DNA: TGTGCCAGCAGTACAGGAGAAACCACCGGGGAGCTGTTTTTT
CDR3 protein: CASSTGETTGELFF

V gene: TRBV5-1
J gene: TRBJ1-6
clone size: NA
D gene: NA
CDR3 DNA: TGCGCCAGCAGCTTGACCGGGACCCAGAGTTCACCCCTCCACTTT
CDR3 protein: CASSLTGTQSSPLHF

V gene: TRBV10-3
J gene: TRBJ1-2
clone size: NA
D gene: NA
CDR3 DNA: TGTGCCATCAGTGAGCGGCAGGGCGACAGCTACACCTTC
CDR3 protein: CAISERQGDSYTF

V gene: TRBV7-2
J gene: TRBJ1-5
clone size: few
D gene: TRBD1
CDR3 DNA: TGTGCCAGCAGCTTGGGGGGGACAGGGTCCGTCGGTCAGCCCCAGCATTTT
CDR3 protein: CASSLGGTGSVGQPQHF

V gene: TRBV4-1
J gene: TRBJ2-2
clone size: NA
D gene: TRBD2
CDR3 DNA: TGCGCCAGCAGTAAGGGCCCTAGCGGGGGACTGACCGCCGGGGAGCTGTTTTTT
CDR3 protein: CASSKGPSGGLTAGELFF

V gene: TRBV5-1
J gene: TRBJ2-5
clone size: NA
D gene: TRBD1
CDR3 DNA: TGCGCCAGCAGCACGGACAGGGCTGGAGAGACCCAGTACTTC
CDR3 protein: CASSTDRAGETQYF

V gene: TRBV7-2
J gene: TRBJ2-1
clone size: NA
D gene: NA
CDR3 DNA: TGTGCCAGCAGCGCCCCTGGACGGTCCTACAATGAGCAGTTCTTC
CDR3 protein: CASSAPGRSYNEQFF

V gene: TRBV5-1
J gene: TRBJ2-3
clone size: few
D gene: TRBD2
CDR3 DNA: TGCGCCAGCAGCTTGGTCCCGGGGGGAGATACGCAGTATTTT
CDR3 protein: CASSLVPGGDTQYF

V gene: TRBV2
J gene: TRBJ1-4
clone size: few
D gene: TRBD1
CDR3 DNA: TGTGCCAGCAGTCCACAGGGGGCGCGGGGTGAAAAACTGTTTTTT
CDR3 protein: CASSPQGARGEKLFF

V gene: TRBV4-1
J gene: TRBJ2-5
clone size: NA
D gene: NA
CDR3 DNA: TGCGCCAGCAGCCAAGGACTACAGGTCCAAGAGACCCAGTACTTC
CDR3 protein: CASSQGLQVQETQYF

V gene: TRBV12-3/TRBV12-4
J gene: TRBJ2-2
clone size: few
D gene: NA
CDR3 DNA: TGTGCCAGCAGCACGGGACGTGGCCAAGATGGTACCGGGGAGCTGTTTTTT
CDR3 protein: CASSTGRGQDGTGELFF

V gene: TRBV4-2
J gene: TRBJ2-1
clone size: NA
D gene: NA
CDR3 DNA: TGTGCCAGCAGCCAAGTATCCGCGGGGGCAAGGAGTGAGCAGTTCTTC
CDR3 protein: CASSQVSAGARSEQFF

V gene: TRBV20-1
J gene: TRBJ2-5
clone size: NA
D gene: TRBD2
CDR3 DNA: TGCAGTGCTCACGAGAGGGGAGGGAAAGAGACCCAGTACTTC
CDR3 protein: CSAHERGGKETQYF

V gene: TRBV7-9
J gene: TRBJ1-4
clone size: NA
D gene: TRBD1
CDR3 DNA: TGTGCCAGCAGCCCCTCAGTGGGACAGGGCCCTGAAAAACTGTTTTTT
CDR3 protein: CASSPSVGQGPEKLFF

V gene: TRBV7-2
J gene: TRBJ2-1
clone size: few
D gene: TRBD2
CDR3 DNA: TGTGCCAGCAGTTCCGGGACTAACCACAATGAGCAGTTCTTC
CDR3 protein: CASSSGTNHNEQFF

V gene: TRBV7-8
J gene: TRBJ2-2
clone size: few
D gene: NA
CDR3 DNA: TGTGCCAGCAGCCCCCGCGAGGGCACCGGGGAGCTGTTTTTT
CDR3 protein: CASSPREGTGELFF

V gene: TRBV20-1
J gene: TRBJ1-6
clone size: NA
D gene: NA
CDR3 DNA: TGCACTACCGGCACAGGGACTTCACCCCTCCACTTT
CDR3 protein: CTTGTGTSPLHF

V gene: TRBV5-5
J gene: TRBJ1-5
clone size: many
D gene: NA
CDR3 DNA: TGTGCCAGCAGCTCCGGCCTGGCCAGGGAAGGCAATCAGCCCCAGCATTTT
CDR3 protein: CASSSGLAREGNQPQHF

V gene: TRBV20-1
J gene: TRBJ2-1
clone size: NA
D gene: TRBD2
CDR3 DNA: TGCAGTGCTAGACGGCCGGGACTAGCGAATGAGCAGTTCTTC
CDR3 protein: CSARRPGLANEQFF

V gene: TRBV7-3
J gene: TRBJ2-6
clone size: NA
D gene: NA
CDR3 DNA: TGTGCCAGCAGCTTAATTGGGGGTCCGGGCTCTGGGGCCAACGTCCTGACTTTC
CDR3 protein: CASSLIGGPGSGANVLTF

V gene: TRBV5-1
J gene: TRBJ2-5
clone size: NA
D gene: TRBD1
CDR3 DNA: TGCGCCAGCAGCTTGGTCGGCAGGGGGCTAGGAGAGACCCAGTACTTC
CDR3 protein: CASSLVGRGLGETQYF

V gene: TRBV4-3
J gene: TRBJ1-2
clone size: NA
D gene: NA
CDR3 DNA: TGCGCCAGCAGCCAAGATAAAGGGGGTTATGGCTACACCTTC
CDR3 protein: CASSQDKGGYGYTF

V gene: TRBV28
J gene: TRBJ2-7
clone size: NA
D gene: NA
CDR3 DNA: TGTGCCAGCAGTACATTAGGGGGGAGAACCTACGAGCAGTACTTC
CDR3 protein: CASSTLGGRTYEQYF

V gene: TRBV9
J gene: TRBJ2-1
clone size: NA
D gene: TRBD2
CDR3 DNA: TGTGCCAGCAGCAACCGGGACTACTCCTACAATGAGCAGTTCTTC
CDR3 protein: CASSNRDYSYNEQFF

V gene: TRBV5-1
J gene: TRBJ2-2
clone size: many
D gene: NA
CDR3 DNA: TGCGCCAGCACCCCGGGGGAGAACACCGGGGAGCTGTTTTTT
CDR3 protein: CASTPGENTGELFF

V gene: TRBV7-9
J gene: TRBJ2-6
clone size: NA
D gene: NA
CDR3 DNA: TGTGCCAGCAGCTTAGGCAGTCTACCTGGGGCCAACGTCCTGACTTTC
CDR3 protein: CASSLGSLPGANVLTF

V gene: TRBV7-3
J gene: TRBJ1-1
clone size: few
D gene: TRBD1
CDR3 DNA: TGTGCCAGCAGCGGCGGGACAGTGAGCACTGAAGCTTTCTTT
CDR3 protein: CASSGGTVSTEAFF

V gene: TRBV7-2
J gene: TRBJ2-5
clone size: NA
D gene: NA
CDR3 DNA: TGTGCCAGCCTGGCAGCAGGGCCCGGAGCCCAGTACTTC
CDR3 protein: CASLAAGPGAQYF

V gene: TRBV20-1
J gene: TRBJ2-7
clone size: few
D gene: NA
CDR3 DNA: TGCAGTGCTAAAGGACAGACCTACGAGCAGTACTTC
CDR3 protein: CSAKGQTYEQYF

V gene: TRBV7-2
J gene: TRBJ2-3
clone size: NA
D gene: TRBD2
CDR3 DNA: TGTGCCAGCAGCTTAGTAGCGGGGGGAGCTGATACGCAGTATTTT
CDR3 protein: CASSLVAGGADTQYF

V gene: TRBV6-2/TRBV6-3
J gene: TRBJ1-2
clone size: few
D gene: NA
CDR3 DNA: TGTGCCAGCAGTTATCTCGGAAACTATGGCTACACCTTC
CDR3 protein: CASSYLGNYGYTF

V gene: TRBV7-9
J gene: TRBJ2-7
clone size: few
D gene: NA
CDR3 DNA: TGTGCCAGCAGCCCTCCAAGACAGGCTACCTACGAGCAGTACTTC
CDR3 protein: CASSPPRQATYEQYF

V gene: TRBV4-3
J gene: TRBJ2-1
clone size: few
D gene: TRBD1
CDR3 DNA: TGCGCCAGCAGCCACAACCGGGACAGGGTCCATGAGCAGTTCTTC
CDR3 protein: CASSHNRDRVHEQFF